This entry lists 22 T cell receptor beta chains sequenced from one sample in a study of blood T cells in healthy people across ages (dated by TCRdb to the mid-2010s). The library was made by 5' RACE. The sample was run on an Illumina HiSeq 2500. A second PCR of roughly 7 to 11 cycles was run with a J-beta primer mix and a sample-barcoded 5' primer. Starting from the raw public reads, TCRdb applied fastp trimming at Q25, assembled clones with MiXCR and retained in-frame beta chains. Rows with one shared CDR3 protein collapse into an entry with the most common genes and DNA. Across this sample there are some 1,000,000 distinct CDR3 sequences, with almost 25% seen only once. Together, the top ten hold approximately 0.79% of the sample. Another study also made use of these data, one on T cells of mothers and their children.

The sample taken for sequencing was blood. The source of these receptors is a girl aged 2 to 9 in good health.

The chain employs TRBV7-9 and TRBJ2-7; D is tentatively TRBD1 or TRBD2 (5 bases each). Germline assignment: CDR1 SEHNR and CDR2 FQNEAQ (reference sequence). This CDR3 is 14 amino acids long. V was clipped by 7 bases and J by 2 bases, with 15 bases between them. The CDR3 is CASTLLGATYEQYF. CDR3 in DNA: TGTGCCAGCACCCTACTAGGGGCTACCTACGAGCAGTACTTC.

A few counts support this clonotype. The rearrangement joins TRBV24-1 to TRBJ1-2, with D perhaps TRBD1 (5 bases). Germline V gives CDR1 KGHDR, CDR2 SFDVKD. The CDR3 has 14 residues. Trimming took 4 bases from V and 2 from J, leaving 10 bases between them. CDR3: CATSDREFNYGYTF. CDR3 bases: TGTGCCACCAGTGACAGGGAGTTCAACTATGGCTACACCTTC.

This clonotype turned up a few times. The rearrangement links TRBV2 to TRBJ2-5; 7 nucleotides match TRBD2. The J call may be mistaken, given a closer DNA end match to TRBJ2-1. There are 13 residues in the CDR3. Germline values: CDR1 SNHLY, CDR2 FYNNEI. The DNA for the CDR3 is TGTGCCAGCAGTGAGACTAGCTTGGCGCCCCAGTTCTTC. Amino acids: CASSETSLAPQFF.

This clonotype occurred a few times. The CDR3 DNA sequence: TGTGCCAGCAGTTCGGGGACAGGGGTGAAGCCCCAGCATTTT. This codes for CASSSGTGVKPQHF. The gene calls are TRBV6-6 and TRBJ1-5, with 10 nucleotides matching TRBD1. CDR3 length: 14 residues. The germline V gene has CDR1 MNHNY and CDR2 SVGAGI (reference sequence). With 4 bases clipped from V and 8 bases from J, the junction kept 5 bases outside the gene matches.

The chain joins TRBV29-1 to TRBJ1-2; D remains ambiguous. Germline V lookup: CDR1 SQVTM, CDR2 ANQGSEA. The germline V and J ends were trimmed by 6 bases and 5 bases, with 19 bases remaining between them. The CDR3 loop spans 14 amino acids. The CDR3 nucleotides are TGCAGCGTGGCCCCTGAAGTACCCTCTTATGGCTACACCTTC. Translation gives CSVAPEVPSYGYTF.

For the CDR3, the DNA is TGCGCCAGCAGCACTGGAGCAGGGAGAGAGACCCAGTACTTC. Translated: CASSTGAGRETQYF. This chain connects TRBV5-1 to TRBJ2-5; tentatively, D is TRBD1 or TRBD2 (5 bases each). CDR1 and CDR2 (germline): SGHRS, YFSETQ. V was trimmed by 4 bases and J by 4 bases, leaving 14 bases between them. This CDR3 is built from 14 residues.

The CDR3 spells CASSQPGGITEAFF. DNA for the CDR3: TGCGCCAGCAGCCAACCCGGGGGCATTACTGAAGCTTTCTTT. This chain links TRBV4-3 with TRBJ1-1; a possible D gene is TRBD1 (6 bases). V was cut by 2 bases and J by 5 bases, with 12 bases left in between. CDR1 is LGHNA, CDR2 YSLEER, per germline. The CDR3 is 14 residues long.

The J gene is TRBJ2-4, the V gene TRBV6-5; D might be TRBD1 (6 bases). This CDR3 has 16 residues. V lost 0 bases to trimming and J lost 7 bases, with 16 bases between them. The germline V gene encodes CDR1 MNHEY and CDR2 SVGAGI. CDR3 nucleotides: TGTGCCAGCAGTTACTCGGCATCACCAGGGGAGAACATTCAGTACTTC. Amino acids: CASSYSASPGENIQYF.

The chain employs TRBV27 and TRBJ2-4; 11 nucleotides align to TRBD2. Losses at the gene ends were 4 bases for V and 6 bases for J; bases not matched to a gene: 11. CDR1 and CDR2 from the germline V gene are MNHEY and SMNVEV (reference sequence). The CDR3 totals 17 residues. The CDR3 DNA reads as TGTGCCAGCAGTTCTTTTAGCGGGAGGGCCATGGGAAACATTCAGTACTTC. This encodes CASSSFSGRAMGNIQYF.

CDR3 sequence: CSVEFVLEETQYF. Written as DNA, the CDR3 is TGCAGCGTTGAATTTGTACTGGAAGAGACCCAGTACTTC. The genes are TRBV29-1 and TRBJ2-5; D is ambiguous. There are 13 residues in the CDR3. The V end was cut by 2 bases, the J end by 3 bases, with 10 bases between. The germline V gene has CDR1 SQVTM and CDR2 ANQGSEA.

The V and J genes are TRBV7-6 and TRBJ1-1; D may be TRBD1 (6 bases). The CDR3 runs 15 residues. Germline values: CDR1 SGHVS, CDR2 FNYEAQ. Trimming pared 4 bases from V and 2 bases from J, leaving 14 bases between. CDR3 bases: TGTGCCAGCAGCTCCATACAGGGAGGAAACACTGAAGCTTTCTTT. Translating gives CASSSIQGGNTEAFF.

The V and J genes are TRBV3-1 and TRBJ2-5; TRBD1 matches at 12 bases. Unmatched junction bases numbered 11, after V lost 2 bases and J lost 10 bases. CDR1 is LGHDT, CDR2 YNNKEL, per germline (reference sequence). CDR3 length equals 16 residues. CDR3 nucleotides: TGTGCCAGCAGCCAAATGGGGACAGGGGGCGGAGGTAGCCAGTACTTC. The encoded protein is CASSQMGTGGGGSQYF.

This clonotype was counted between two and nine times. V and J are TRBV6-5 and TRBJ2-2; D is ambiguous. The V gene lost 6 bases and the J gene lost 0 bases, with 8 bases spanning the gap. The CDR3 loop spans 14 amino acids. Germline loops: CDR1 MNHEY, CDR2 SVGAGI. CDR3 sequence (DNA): TGTGCCAGCAGCCACACACCGAACACCGGGGAGCTGTTTTTT. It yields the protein CASSHTPNTGELFF.

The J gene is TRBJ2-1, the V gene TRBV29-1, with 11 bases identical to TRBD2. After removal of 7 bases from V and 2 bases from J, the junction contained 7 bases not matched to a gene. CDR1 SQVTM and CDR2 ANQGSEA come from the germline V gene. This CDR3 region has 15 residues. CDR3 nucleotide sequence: TGCAGCGCCCCACTAGCGGGAGAAGCCTACAATGAGCAGTTCTTC. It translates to CSAPLAGEAYNEQFF.

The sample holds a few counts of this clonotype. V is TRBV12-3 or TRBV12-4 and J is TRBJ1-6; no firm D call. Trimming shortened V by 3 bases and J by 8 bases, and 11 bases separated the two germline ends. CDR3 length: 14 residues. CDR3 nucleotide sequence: TGTGCCAGCAGTTTCCGGGGTGAGGATTCACCCCTCCACTTT. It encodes CASSFRGEDSPLHF.

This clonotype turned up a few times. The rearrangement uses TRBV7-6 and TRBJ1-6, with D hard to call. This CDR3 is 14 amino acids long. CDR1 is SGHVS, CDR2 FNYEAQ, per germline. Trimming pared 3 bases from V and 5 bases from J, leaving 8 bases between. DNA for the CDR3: TGTGCCAGCAGCTTTCGGCTAGATAATTCACCCCTCCACTTT. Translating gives CASSFRLDNSPLHF.

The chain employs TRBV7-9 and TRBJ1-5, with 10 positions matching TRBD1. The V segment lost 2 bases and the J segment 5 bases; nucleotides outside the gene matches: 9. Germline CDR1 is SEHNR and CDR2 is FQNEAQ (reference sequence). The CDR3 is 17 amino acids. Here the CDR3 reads CASSLSGTGDFDQPQHF. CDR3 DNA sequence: TGTGCCAGCAGCTTATCCGGGACAGGGGATTTCGATCAGCCCCAGCATTTT. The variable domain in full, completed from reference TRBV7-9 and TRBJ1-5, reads DTGVSQNPRHKITKRGQNVTFRCDPISEHNRLYWYRQTLGQGPEFLTYFQNEAQLEKSRLLSDRFSAERPKGSFSTLEIQRTEQGDSAMYLCASSLSGTGDFDQPQHFGDGTRLSIL.

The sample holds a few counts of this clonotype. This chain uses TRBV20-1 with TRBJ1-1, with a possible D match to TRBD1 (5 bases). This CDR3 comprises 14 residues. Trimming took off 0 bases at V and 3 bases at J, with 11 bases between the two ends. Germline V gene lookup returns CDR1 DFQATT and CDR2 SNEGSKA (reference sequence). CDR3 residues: CSARDPRDYTEAFF. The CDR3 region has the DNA TGCAGTGCTAGAGATCCCCGGGACTACACTGAAGCTTTCTTT.

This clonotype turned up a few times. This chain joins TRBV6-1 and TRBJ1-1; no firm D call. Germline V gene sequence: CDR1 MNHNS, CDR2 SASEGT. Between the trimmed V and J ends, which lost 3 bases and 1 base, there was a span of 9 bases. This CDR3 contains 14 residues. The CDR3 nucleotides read TGTGCCAGCAGTGATCCGTCCCCGAACACTGAAGCTTTCTTT. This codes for CASSDPSPNTEAFF.

The DNA of the CDR3 is TGTGCTAGTGGTTTGGTACTTCGGCTAGCGGGAGGTGGCGGTGAGACCCAGTACTTC. Its translation: CASGLVLRLAGGGGETQYF. This chain links TRBV12-5 with TRBJ2-5; TRBD2 matches 11 bases. V lost 0 bases to trimming and J lost 5 bases; unmatched junction nucleotides: 14. Germline values: CDR1 LGHNT, CDR2 FRNRAP. The length of the CDR3 is 19 residues.

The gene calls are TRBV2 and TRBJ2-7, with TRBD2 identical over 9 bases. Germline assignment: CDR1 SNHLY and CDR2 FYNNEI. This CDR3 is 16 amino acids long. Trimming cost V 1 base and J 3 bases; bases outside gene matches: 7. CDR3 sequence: CASSEGIAGDIYEQYF. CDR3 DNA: TGTGCCAGCAGTGAAGGGATAGCGGGGGATATCTACGAGCAGTACTTC.

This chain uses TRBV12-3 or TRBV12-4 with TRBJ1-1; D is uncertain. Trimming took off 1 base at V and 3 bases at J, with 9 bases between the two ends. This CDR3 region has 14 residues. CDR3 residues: CASSLGDGYTEAFF. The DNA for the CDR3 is TGTGCCAGCAGTTTAGGCGATGGGTACACTGAAGCTTTCTTT.